This entry lists 15 T cell receptor beta chains sequenced from one sample in a study of response to subunit inactivated influenza vaccine. From the RT-PCR reads, TCRdb called clonotypes with MiXCR, one entry per CDR3 protein. Of hundreds of thousands of distinct CDR3 sequences in the sample, 10% to 15% were seen once. Sequences were derived from PBMCs from blood, sampled about 6 weeks after vaccination. The receptor source for this set is a man aged 45-60 years who received an inactivated influenza vaccine.

The rearrangement links TRBV19 to TRBJ2-7; 7 bases line up with TRBD1. The CDR3 contains 14 residues. From germline, CDR1 is LNHDA and CDR2 SQIVND (reference sequence). V lost 3 bases, J lost 2 bases, and 4 bases stayed unmatched. The CDR3 region has the DNA TGTGCCAGTAGTATTCTCGGGACAGCCTACGAGCAGTACTTC. This gives the protein CASSILGTAYEQYF.

This clonotype was observed many times. This chain joins TRBV24-1 and TRBJ2-1; 7 bases are shared with TRBD1. The ends lost 7 bases at V and 7 bases at J; junction bases unmatched: 3. The CDR3 runs 12 residues. Germline CDR1 reads KGHDR; CDR2 reads SFDVKD. CDR3 nucleotide sequence: TGTGCCACCAGAGGGGGCCGGAATGAGCAGTTCTTC. As protein: CATRGGRNEQFF.

The chain employs TRBV5-1 and TRBJ2-2; D gene ambiguous. Germline V gene lookup returns CDR1 SGHRS and CDR2 YFSETQ. This CDR3 has 16 residues. V lost 0 bases, J lost 1 base, and 10 bases lay in between. CDR3 sequence reads: CASSLGGSLNTGELFF. The CDR3 DNA reads TGCGCCAGCAGCTTGGGAGGCAGCCTGAACACCGGGGAGCTGTTTTTT.

The rearrangement joins TRBV20-1 to TRBJ1-3; D remains ambiguous. The length of the CDR3 is 15 residues. Trimming left V 0 bases short and J 1 base short, with 10 bases between. Germline lookup yields CDR1 DFQATT and CDR2 SNEGSKA (reference sequence). The CDR3 DNA sequence: TGCAGTGCTAGAGATGGTGAGATTTCTGGAAACACCATATATTTT. Its protein is CSARDGEISGNTIYF.

This clonotype was observed many times. The chain combines TRBV4-2 with TRBJ2-7; 7 bases are a match to TRBD1. V lost 3 bases to trimming and J lost 2 bases; unmatched junction nucleotides: 10. The germline V gene has CDR1 LGHNA and CDR2 YNFKEQ. The CDR3 is 16 amino acids. In nucleotides, the CDR3 is TGTGCCAGCAGCCAGGACTCCGGGACAGATCCCTACGAGCAGTACTTC. The encoded protein is CASSQDSGTDPYEQYF.

In this sample, this clonotype turned up a few times. The chain couples TRBV6-1 to TRBJ2-3, with 9 bases that match TRBD2. With V trimmed by 6 bases and J by 2 bases, 9 bases remained unmatched. Germline CDR1 MNHNS, CDR2 SASEGT. This CDR3 contains 16 residues. Written as DNA, the CDR3 is TGTGCCAGCAGCCTGACTAGCGGAAGCCACACAGATACGCAGTATTTT. Its protein product is CASSLTSGSHTDTQYF.

This clonotype was found a few times. The V call is TRBV30, the J call TRBJ1-5, with 8 nucleotides matching TRBD1. The CDR3 covers 13 residues. Unmatched junction bases numbered 5, after V lost 3 bases and J lost 7 bases. Germline V gives CDR1 GTSNPN, CDR2 SVGIG (reference sequence). The CDR3 loop reads CAWSVTGDQPQHF. CDR3 in DNA: TGTGCCTGGAGCGTGACAGGGGACCAGCCCCAGCATTTT.

The J gene is TRBJ1-2, the V gene TRBV2, with TRBD1 matching 10 bases. The CDR3 totals 13 residues. The junction had 5 bases not matched to a gene; V was cut back by 5 bases and J by 8 bases. Per germline, CDR1 SNHLY and CDR2 FYNNEI. CDR3 protein: CASSLGQGNGYTF. The CDR3 nucleotides read TGTGCCAGCAGTTTGGGACAGGGGAACGGCTACACCTTC.

This clonotype was detected only a few times. The V and J genes are TRBV4-2 and TRBJ2-1; the D gene is possibly TRBD2 (6 bases). Between the trimmed V and J ends, which lost 1 base and 3 bases, there was a span of 10 bases. Germline V gene lookup returns CDR1 LGHNA and CDR2 YNFKEQ. The CDR3 is made up of 15 amino acids. CDR3 protein: CASSQGAAGYNEQFF. CDR3 sequence (DNA): TGTGCCAGCAGCCAAGGGGCAGCGGGCTACAATGAGCAGTTCTTC.

This chain links TRBV7-8 with TRBJ2-5; no clear D gene. The CDR3 length is 16 residues. Trimming pared 0 bases from V and 5 bases from J, leaving 16 bases between. Germline lookup yields CDR1 SGHVS and CDR2 FQNEAQ. This chain's CDR3 is CASSLAVVGFGETQYF. DNA for the CDR3: TGTGCCAGCAGCTTAGCGGTAGTGGGATTTGGGGAGACCCAGTACTTC. Full variable domain (missing parts from reference TRBV7-8 and TRBJ2-5): GAGVSQSPRYKVAKRGQDVALRCDPISGHVSLFWYQQALGQGPEFLTYFQNEAQLDKSGLPSDRFFAERPEGSVSTLKIQRTQQEDSAVYLCASSLAVVGFGETQYFGPGTRLLVL.

This clonotype came up a few times. This chain connects TRBV28 to TRBJ2-2, with D unclear. The CDR3 is 14 residues long. In germline, CDR1 is MDHEN, CDR2 SYDVKM. The V end was cut by 6 bases, the J end by 1 base, with 9 bases between. CDR3 nucleotide sequence: TGTGCCAGCAGCAACCACCAGAACACCGGGGAGCTGTTTTTT. Translating it yields CASSNHQNTGELFF. The whole variable domain, filled in from reference TRBV28 and TRBJ2-2, reads DVKVTQSSRYLVKRTGEKVFLECVQDMDHENMFWYRQDPGLGLRLIYFSYDVKMKEKGDIPEGYSVSREKKERFSLILESASTNQTSMYLCASSNHQNTGELFFGEGSRLTVL.

This chain uses TRBV29-1 with TRBJ2-7, with D possibly TRBD2 on 5 matching bases. The CDR3 has 12 amino acids. From germline, CDR1 is SQVTM and CDR2 ANQGSEA. V was trimmed by 8 bases and J by 5 bases, leaving 16 bases between them. The chain's CDR3 is CSCLEERHEQYF. The CDR3 DNA is TGCAGCTGTCTGGAAGAGCGGCACGAGCAGTACTTC.

This clonotype occurred many times. The V call is TRBV5-1, the J call TRBJ2-1, with 8 bases aligning to TRBD1. With 3 bases clipped from V and 5 bases from J, the junction kept 4 bases outside the gene matches. Germline values: CDR1 SGHRS, CDR2 YFSETQ. The CDR3 totals 14 residues. The CDR3 is CASSSGQENNEQFF. The DNA of the CDR3 is TGCGCCAGCAGCTCGGGACAGGAAAACAATGAGCAGTTCTTC.

This clonotype was recorded a few times. The gene calls are TRBV12-3 or TRBV12-4 and TRBJ1-6; D is perhaps TRBD1 (6 bases). The CDR3 is 16 residues long. Trimming cost V 1 base and J 7 bases, with 14 bases left between them. The DNA of the CDR3 is TGTGCCAGCAGTTTAGGGTCTCGGGGGCAGAATTCACCCCTCCACTTT. Its protein product is CASSLGSRGQNSPLHF.

This clonotype was recorded at least ten times. V usage is TRBV5-6 and J usage is TRBJ2-1; D uncertain. The CDR3 is 14 residues long. The germline CDR1 and CDR2 sequences are SGHDT and YYEEEE. V dropped 1 base and J dropped 4 bases, with 9 bases sitting between them. The CDR3 nucleotides are TGTGCCAGCAGCTTGTGGCCCCCATACAATGAGCAGTTCTTC. Translation: CASSLWPPYNEQFF.